This section outlines one T cell receptor (beta chain) sequence together with its context. Germline-derived CDR1 and CDR2 are KGHDR and SFDVKD. Trimming removed 3 bases from V and 0 bases from J, with 16 bases in between. The CDR3 is 17 amino acids. This entry comes from a study of blood T cell repertoires in COVID-19. Study details: COVID-19 samples, acute and convalescent, were from the United States, Italy and Spain. In each case, the material was cDNA or gDNA derived from T cells, B-cell-depleted T cells, or PBMCs.

Original analysis: Estimates of nucleated cell counts were drawn from the amplification of reference gene primers. Clones were sequenced by immunoSEQ multiplex PCR, and TCRdb holds only the in-frame ones, with some missing. The V and J calls and clone size are taken from that table; D and trimming were inferred from the DNA. This table has some 460,000 clones, approximately 90% appearing once. The sample was peripheral blood. The chain is built from TRBV24-1 and TRBJ1-2; D unresolved. This clonotype was obtained from a woman in her 30s with acute or convalescent COVID-19. CDR3 coding DNA: TGTGCCACCAGTGATAAAACGACACGGCCAGCTAACTATGGCTACACCTTC. The encoded protein is CATSDKTTRPANYGYTF.